The entry below describes one TCR beta chain. The data originate from a study of blood T cell repertoires in COVID-19. Study-level information: Researchers got acute and convalescent COVID-19 samples from the United States, Italy and Spain. From T cells, B-cell-depleted T cells, or PBMCs came the material, which was cDNA or gDNA.

Original processing notes: Counts of nucleated cells, estimated from reference gene primer amplification, were obtained. Repertoires were generated with immunoSEQ multiplex PCR, while TCRdb's copy carries only in-frame clones and drops some. From that table come the V and J calls and clone size; the DNA was used to work out D and trimming. The sample carries around 50,000 clones, about 83% recorded once. The specimen was peripheral blood. This sequence originates from a woman aged 60-75 years with acute or convalescent COVID-19.

In DNA form, the CDR3 reads TGTGCCAGTAACACCCCCCCGACAGGGAACTATGGCTACACCTTC. This translates into CASNTPPTGNYGYTF. The chain combines TRBV19 with TRBJ1-2; the match to TRBD1 covers 7 bases. This CDR3 spans 15 amino acids. CDR1 LNHDA and CDR2 SQIVND come from the germline V gene (reference sequence). The V segment lost 7 bases and the J segment 2 bases; nucleotides outside the gene matches: 10.